The 14 T cell receptor beta chains reported below all come from one sample, sequenced in a study of CD8 T cells in ankylosing spondylitis. MiXCR, applied by TCRdb to the 5' RACE reads, yields one record per CDR3 protein. The table records some 27,000 distinct CDR3 sequences, 4.5% to 5.5% of them present only once. The specimen was blood, either unsorted or a sorted T cell fraction (not recorded which). All receptors derive from a female donor with ankylosing spondylitis or in good health (not recorded which).

This clonotype was seen at least ten times. The genes are TRBV9 and TRBJ1-1, with D tentatively TRBD1 (6 bases). Germline CDR1 and CDR2: SGDLS and YYNGEE. Trimming left V 0 bases short and J 4 bases short, with 13 bases between. The CDR3 is made up of 15 amino acids. CDR3 loop: CASSVESGGGTEAFF. CDR3 DNA: TGTGCCAGCAGCGTAGAGTCTGGGGGCGGCACTGAAGCTTTCTTT. The full variable domain, rest sourced from reference TRBV9 and TRBJ1-1, is DSGVTQTPKHLITATGQRVTLRCSPRSGDLSVYWYQQSLDQGLQFLIQYYNGEERAKGNILERFSAQQFPDLHSELNLSSLELGDSALYFCASSVESGGGTEAFFGQGTRLTVV.

This clonotype has just one count. A clone one base away is much larger, so this may be a read error. The chain is built from TRBV9 and TRBJ2-5; TRBD1 matches at 9 bases. The CDR3 is 13 residues long. The V gene's germline CDR1 is SGDLS and CDR2 YYNGEE. The CDR3 coding sequence is TGTGCCAGCAGCCGCAGACAGGGGGAGAACCAGTACTTC. Residues: CASSRRQGENQYF. Drawing the rest from reference TRBV9 and TRBJ2-5, the complete variable domain is DSGVTQTPKHLITATGQRVTLRCSPRSGDLSVYWYQQSLDQGLQFLIQYYNGEERAKGNILERFSAQQFPDLHSELNLSSLELGDSALYFCASSRRQGENQYFGPGTRLLVL.

This clonotype was observed at least ten times. V and J are TRBV9 and TRBJ2-4; the D is unclear. The CDR3 is made up of 15 amino acids. Trimming shortened V by 4 bases and J by 0 bases, and 11 bases separated the two germline ends. CDR1 is SGDLS, CDR2 YYNGEE, per germline. The DNA of the CDR3 is TGTGCCAGCAGCTCCGATGGGTTAGCCAAAAACATTCAGTACTTC. It is translated as CASSSDGLAKNIQYF. Supplemented by reference TRBV9 and TRBJ2-4, the full variable domain reads DSGVTQTPKHLITATGQRVTLRCSPRSGDLSVYWYQQSLDQGLQFLIQYYNGEERAKGNILERFSAQQFPDLHSELNLSSLELGDSALYFCASSSDGLAKNIQYFGAGTRLSVL.

The rearrangement joins TRBV9 to TRBJ2-3, with 8 bases identical to TRBD1. The V gene end was trimmed by 6 bases and the J gene end by 0 bases; junction bases not matched to a gene: 9. The CDR3 has 16 amino acids. Germline values: CDR1 SGDLS, CDR2 YYNGEE. The CDR3 region has the DNA TGTGCCAGCACCCGTGGGGACAGGTCTAGCACAGATACGCAGTATTTT. Translated: CASTRGDRSSTDTQYF. Full variable domain (missing parts from reference TRBV9 and TRBJ2-3): DSGVTQTPKHLITATGQRVTLRCSPRSGDLSVYWYQQSLDQGLQFLIQYYNGEERAKGNILERFSAQQFPDLHSELNLSSLELGDSALYFCASTRGDRSSTDTQYFGPGTRLTVL.

This clonotype was found many times. The V and J genes are TRBV9 and TRBJ2-7; 8 nucleotides line up with TRBD1. The CDR3 extends over 14 amino acids. Looked up from germline, CDR1 is SGDLS and CDR2 is YYNGEE. J lost 7 bases, V lost 0 bases, and 6 bases had no gene match. CDR3 sequence reads: CASSVEAGGREQYF. Here the CDR3 DNA reads TGTGCCAGCAGCGTAGAAGCAGGGGGCAGAGAGCAGTACTTC.

This clonotype has a count of ten or more. The chain links TRBV9 to TRBJ1-1; D gene uncertain. V gave up 3 bases and J gave up 4 bases, with 10 bases separating them. Germline loops: CDR1 SGDLS, CDR2 YYNGEE. The CDR3 spans 13 residues. CDR3 loop: CASSGPGITEAFF. The CDR3 DNA reads TGTGCCAGCAGCGGACCAGGTATCACTGAAGCTTTCTTT.

At least ten counts were recorded for this clonotype. The rearrangement joins TRBV9 to TRBJ2-2; 13 nucleotides align to TRBD2. The V and J ends lost 1 base and 7 bases, in that order; junction bases with no gene match: 10. CDR3 length: 18 amino acids. Per germline, CDR1 SGDLS and CDR2 YYNGEE. CDR3 in amino acids: CASSVKSGTSGIHGELFF. The DNA for the CDR3 is TGTGCCAGCAGCGTAAAGTCCGGGACTAGCGGGATCCACGGGGAGCTGTTTTTT.

In this sample, this clonotype turned up a few times. This rearrangement joins TRBV9 to TRBJ1-2; a possible D gene is TRBD1 (6 bases). CDR3 size: 14 residues. V was shortened by 0 bases and J by 3 bases, with 9 bases between the two germline ends. CDR1 is SGDLS and CDR2 is YYNGEE in the germline V gene. DNA for the CDR3: TGTGCCAGCAGCGTAGCAGCAGGGGACTATGGCTACACCTTC. This encodes CASSVAAGDYGYTF.

The chain has TRBV9 and TRBJ2-2, with TRBD1 matching over 10 bases. Germline V gives CDR1 SGDLS, CDR2 YYNGEE. The CDR3 loop spans 17 amino acids. With V trimmed by 1 base and J by 0 bases, 3 bases remained unmatched. CDR3 nucleotide sequence: TGTGCCAGCAGCGTACTCGGGACAGGGGCGAACACCGGGGAGCTGTTTTTT. Its translation is CASSVLGTGANTGELFF.

This clonotype was seen repeatedly, ten times or more. This chain joins TRBV9 and TRBJ2-2, with 7 bases that match TRBD1. The CDR3 runs to 15 residues. The V gene's germline CDR1 is SGDLS and CDR2 YYNGEE. Germline trimming cut 3 bases from V and 5 bases from J; bases unmatched to any gene: 7. The chain's CDR3 is CASSAQGTATGELFF. The CDR3 bases are TGTGCCAGCAGCGCTCAGGGGACAGCAACCGGGGAGCTGTTTTTT. The full variable domain, its missing parts supplied by reference TRBV9 and TRBJ2-2, is DSGVTQTPKHLITATGQRVTLRCSPRSGDLSVYWYQQSLDQGLQFLIQYYNGEERAKGNILERFSAQQFPDLHSELNLSSLELGDSALYFCASSAQGTATGELFFGEGSRLTVL.

This clonotype is classed as medium-sized. The chain couples TRBV9 to TRBJ1-1; no reliable D call. This CDR3 spans 16 amino acids. The germline CDR1 and CDR2 sequences are SGDLS and YYNGEE. V was shortened by 0 bases and J by 3 bases, with 15 bases between the two germline ends. This CDR3 is CASSVGPGPGDTEAFF. The CDR3 bases are TGTGCCAGCAGCGTAGGCCCCGGGCCCGGAGACACTGAAGCTTTCTTT. The full variable domain, its missing parts supplied by reference TRBV9 and TRBJ1-1, is DSGVTQTPKHLITATGQRVTLRCSPRSGDLSVYWYQQSLDQGLQFLIQYYNGEERAKGNILERFSAQQFPDLHSELNLSSLELGDSALYFCASSVGPGPGDTEAFFGQGTRLTVV.

V usage is TRBV9 and J usage is TRBJ2-3, with D maybe TRBD2 (6 bases). V was trimmed by 3 bases and J by 4 bases, leaving 15 bases between them. The CDR3 is 15 amino acids. CDR1 and CDR2 from the germline V gene are SGDLS and YYNGEE. The CDR3 loop is CASSAAPTRSDTQYF. CDR3 nucleotide sequence: TGTGCCAGCAGCGCAGCCCCGACTAGGTCAGATACGCAGTATTTT.

This clonotype was picked up many times. This chain links TRBV9 with TRBJ2-1; 12 bases align to TRBD2. The CDR3 has 15 amino acids. V gave up 2 bases and J gave up 6 bases; unmatched junction bases: 3. Germline V lookup: CDR1 SGDLS, CDR2 YYNGEE. The chain's CDR3 is CASSVLAGGRNEQFF. In DNA form, the CDR3 reads TGTGCCAGCAGCGTCCTAGCGGGGGGGCGCAATGAGCAGTTCTTC.

The chain recombines TRBV9 with TRBJ1-1, with D uncertain. Germline assignment: CDR1 SGDLS and CDR2 YYNGEE. This CDR3 has 13 residues. Trimming shortened V by 5 bases and J by 5 bases, and 13 bases separated the two germline ends. CDR3 loop: CASSVFMGTEAFF. The CDR3 DNA reads as TGTGCCAGCAGTGTCTTTATGGGGACTGAAGCTTTCTTT.